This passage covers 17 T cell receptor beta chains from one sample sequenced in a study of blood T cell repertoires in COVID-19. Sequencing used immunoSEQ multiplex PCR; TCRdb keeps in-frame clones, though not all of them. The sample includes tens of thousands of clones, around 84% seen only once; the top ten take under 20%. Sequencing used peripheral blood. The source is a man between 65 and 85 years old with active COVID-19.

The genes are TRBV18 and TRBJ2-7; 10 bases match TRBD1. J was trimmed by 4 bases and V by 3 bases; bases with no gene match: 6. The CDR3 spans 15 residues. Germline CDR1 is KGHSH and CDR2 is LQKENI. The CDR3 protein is CASSPWDRGSYEQYF. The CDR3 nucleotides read TGTGCCAGCTCACCTTGGGACAGGGGAAGTTACGAGCAGTACTTC. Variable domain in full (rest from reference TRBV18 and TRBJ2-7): NAGVMQNPRHLVRRRGQEARLRCSPMKGHSHVYWYRQLPEEGLKFMVYLQKENIIDESGMPKERFSAEFPKEGPSILRIQQVVRGDSAAYFCASSPWDRGSYEQYFGPGTRLTVT.

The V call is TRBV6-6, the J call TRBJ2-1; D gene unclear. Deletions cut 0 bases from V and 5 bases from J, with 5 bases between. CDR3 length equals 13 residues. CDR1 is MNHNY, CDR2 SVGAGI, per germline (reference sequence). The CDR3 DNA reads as TGTGCCAGCAGTTACTCCAGGAACAATGAGCAGTTCTTC. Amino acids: CASSYSRNNEQFF.

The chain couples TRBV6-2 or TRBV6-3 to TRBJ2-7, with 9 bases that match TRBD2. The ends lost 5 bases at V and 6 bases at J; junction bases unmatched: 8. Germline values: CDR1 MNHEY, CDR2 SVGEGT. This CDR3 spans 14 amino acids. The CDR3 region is CASSVHSGSGEQYF. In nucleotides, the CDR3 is TGTGCCAGCAGTGTCCATAGCGGGAGTGGCGAGCAGTACTTC.

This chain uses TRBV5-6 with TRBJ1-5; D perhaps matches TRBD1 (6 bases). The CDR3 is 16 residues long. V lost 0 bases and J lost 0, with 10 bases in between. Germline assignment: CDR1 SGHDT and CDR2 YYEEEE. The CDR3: CASSLGTANSNQPQHF. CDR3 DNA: TGTGCCAGCAGCTTGGGGACAGCGAATAGCAATCAGCCCCAGCATTTT.

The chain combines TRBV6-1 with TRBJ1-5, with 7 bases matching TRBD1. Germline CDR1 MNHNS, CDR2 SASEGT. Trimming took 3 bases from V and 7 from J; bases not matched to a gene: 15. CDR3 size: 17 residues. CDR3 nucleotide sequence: TGTGCCAGCAGTGACGCTGGGGGCAGGGGGATATGGCAGCCCCAGCATTTT. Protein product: CASSDAGGRGIWQPQHF.

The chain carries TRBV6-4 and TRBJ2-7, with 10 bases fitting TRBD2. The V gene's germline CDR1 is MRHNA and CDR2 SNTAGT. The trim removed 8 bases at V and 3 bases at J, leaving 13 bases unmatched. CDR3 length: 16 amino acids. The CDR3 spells CASPPAGTSALYEQYF. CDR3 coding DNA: TGTGCCAGCCCCCCTGCCGGGACTAGCGCTCTCTACGAGCAGTACTTC.

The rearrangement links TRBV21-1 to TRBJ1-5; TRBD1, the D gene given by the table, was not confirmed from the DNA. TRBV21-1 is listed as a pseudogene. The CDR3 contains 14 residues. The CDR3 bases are TGTGCCAGCAGCAAACCCCAGGGTTGTCAGCCCCAGCATTTT. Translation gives CASSKPQGCQPQHF.

The CDR3 is CASSPDSNTDTQYF. In DNA form, the CDR3 reads TGTGCCAGCAGCCCGGACTCCAACACAGATACGCAGTATTTT. This chain connects TRBV4-2 to TRBJ2-3; perhaps TRBD2 as D (5 bases). CDR1 is LGHNA, CDR2 YNFKEQ, per germline. The CDR3 extends over 14 amino acids. The V end lost 4 bases, the J end lost 2 bases, and 10 bases lay between the germline ends.

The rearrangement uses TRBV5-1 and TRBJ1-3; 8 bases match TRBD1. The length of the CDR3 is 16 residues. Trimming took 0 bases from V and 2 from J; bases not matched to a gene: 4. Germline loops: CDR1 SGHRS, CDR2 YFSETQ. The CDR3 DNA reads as TGCGCCAGCAGCTTGGCAGGGGGCCTCCCTGGAAACACCATATATTTT. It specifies CASSLAGGLPGNTIYF.

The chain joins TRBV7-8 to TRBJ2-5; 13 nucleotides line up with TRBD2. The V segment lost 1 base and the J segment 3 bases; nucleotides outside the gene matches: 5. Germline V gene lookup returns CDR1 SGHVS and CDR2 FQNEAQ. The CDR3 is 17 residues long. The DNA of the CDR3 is TGTGCCAGCAGCTTAGAACCGGGACTAGCGGGGAAAGAGACCCAGTACTTC. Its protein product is CASSLEPGLAGKETQYF.

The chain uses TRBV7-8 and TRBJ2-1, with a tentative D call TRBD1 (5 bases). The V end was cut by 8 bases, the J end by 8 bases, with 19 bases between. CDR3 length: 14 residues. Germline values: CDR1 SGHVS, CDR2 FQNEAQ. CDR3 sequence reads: CASFGQGRYDEQFF. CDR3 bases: TGTGCCAGCTTCGGGCAGGGAAGGTACGATGAGCAGTTCTTC.

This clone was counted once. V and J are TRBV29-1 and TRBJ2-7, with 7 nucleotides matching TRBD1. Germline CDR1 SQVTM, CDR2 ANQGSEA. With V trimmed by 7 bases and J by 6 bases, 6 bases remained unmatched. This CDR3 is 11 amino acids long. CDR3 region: CSAETGFEQYF. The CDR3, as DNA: TGCAGCGCCGAGACAGGGTTCGAGCAGTACTTC.

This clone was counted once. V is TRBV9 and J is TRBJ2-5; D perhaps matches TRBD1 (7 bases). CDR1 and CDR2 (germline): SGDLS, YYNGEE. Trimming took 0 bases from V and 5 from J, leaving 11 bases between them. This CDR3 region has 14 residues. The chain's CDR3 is CASSVGRGLETQYF. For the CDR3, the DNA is TGTGCCAGCAGCGTAGGGAGGGGGCTGGAGACCCAGTACTTC.

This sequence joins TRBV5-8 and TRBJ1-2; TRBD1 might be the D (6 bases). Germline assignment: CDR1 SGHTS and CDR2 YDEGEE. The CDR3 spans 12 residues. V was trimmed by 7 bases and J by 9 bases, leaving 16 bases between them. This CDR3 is CASGINRDSYTF. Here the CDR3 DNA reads TGTGCCAGCGGAATCAACAGGGACAGCTACACCTTC.

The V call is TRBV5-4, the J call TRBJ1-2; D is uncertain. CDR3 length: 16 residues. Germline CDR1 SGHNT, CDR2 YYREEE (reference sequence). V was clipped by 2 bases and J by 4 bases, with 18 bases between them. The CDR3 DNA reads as TGTGCCAGCAGCTTAACACGGGCCCTGGGAGCCTATGGCTACACCTTC. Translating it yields CASSLTRALGAYGYTF.

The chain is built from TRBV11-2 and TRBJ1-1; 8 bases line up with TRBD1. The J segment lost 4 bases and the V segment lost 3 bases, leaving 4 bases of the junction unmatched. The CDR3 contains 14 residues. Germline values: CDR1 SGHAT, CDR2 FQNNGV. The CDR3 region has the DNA TGTGCCAGCAGCTTTAATACAGGGGGCACTGAAGCTTTCTTT. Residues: CASSFNTGGTEAFF.

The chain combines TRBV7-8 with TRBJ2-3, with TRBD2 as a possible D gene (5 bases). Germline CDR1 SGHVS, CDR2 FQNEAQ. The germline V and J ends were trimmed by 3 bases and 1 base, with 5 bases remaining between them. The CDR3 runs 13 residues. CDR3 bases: TGTGCCAGCAGCTTCGGGGGCACAGATACGCAGTATTTT. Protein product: CASSFGGTDTQYF.